This TCR beta chain was profiled in a study of T-cell reconstitution after alpha-beta-depleted transplantation in children (dated by TCRdb to 2015 to 2016). Regarding the complete study: Using TCR repertoire profiling, the study quantitatively followed how T-cell immune reconstitution unfolded in children after TCRalphabeta/CD19-depleted allogeneic hematopoietic cell transplantation.

What the treatment or condition label conveys for this sample: allogeneic hematopoietic cell transplantation with graft depleted of TCRalphabeta T cells and CD19 B cells. The transplant recipients were children given TCRalphabeta/CD19-depleted allogeneic hematopoietic cell grafts. Libraries were built with PCR. The sequencer was an Illumina HiSeq 2500. To normalize quantification of the TCRbeta repertoire, the TCR libraries were built with molecular barcoding that relied on unique molecular identifiers. TCRdb itself trimmed the public reads at Q25 with fastp, ran MiXCR and retained productive beta chains. Duplicate CDR3 protein sequences are folded into a single record with the most common DNA and genes. In this sample the table shows hundreds of thousands of distinct CDR3 sequences, over 10% of which occur a single time. The top ten clonotypes cover 0.79% of the sample. On the study overall, not on this receptor specifically: The frequencies of hyperexpanded clones fell over the following months, and after one year, T-cell counts and TCRbeta diversity were mostly attributed to newly produced T cells. About two months after transplant, the apparently early recovery of alphabetaT-cell counts reportedly depended on just several hundred clones that had expanded rapidly and came from non-depleted graft cells. In some patients, the high TCRbeta diversity seen at day 60 was put down to recipient T cells and intrathymic progenitors that had survived conditioning.

Including cysteine and phenylalanine, the CDR3 has 14 amino acids. Of the read, only the CDR3 DNA is kept; its 42 bases are in frame from base 1. Concerning this clonotype: It lacks a known antigen. One junction end disagrees with the germline gene, perhaps due to a read error.

This receptor was obtained from a girl aged 2 to 9 with congenital amegakaryocytic thrombocytopenia, due to receive a stem cell transplant. The material sequenced was PBMCs, taken before TCRalphabeta/CD19-depleted stem cell transplant. This receptor chain uses TRBV12-3 or TRBV12-4 and TRBJ2-2, and TRBD1 may be the D gene, going by 6 matching bases. At the DNA level, the sequence is TGTGCCAGCAGTTTCCGCCAGGGGACCGGGGAGCTGCTTTTT. Translated, this is CASSFRQGTGELLF.